One sample yielded the 22 T cell receptor beta chains listed below, sequenced in a study of blood T cell repertoires in COVID-19. Clones were sequenced by immunoSEQ multiplex PCR, and TCRdb holds only the in-frame ones, with some missing. The sample lists about 130,000 clones, roughly 90% occurring once. Sequenced material: PBMCs or T cells enriched from blood (not recorded which). The receptors come from a woman aged 50 to 60 who had recovered from COVID-19.

The chain is built from TRBV19 and TRBJ1-6, with a possible D match to TRBD1 (6 bases). The CDR3 length is 14 residues. Trimming took off 9 bases at V and 6 bases at J, with 15 bases between the two ends. Germline lookup yields CDR1 LNHDA and CDR2 SQIVND (reference sequence). CDR3 nucleotide sequence: TGTGCCAGCAGCCTAAGGACAGCTAATTCACCCCTCCACTTT. Protein sequence: CASSLRTANSPLHF.

This clone came up once. This sequence joins TRBV5-4 and TRBJ1-4, with TRBD1 matching over 8 bases. Germline CDR1 is SGHNT and CDR2 is YYREEE (reference sequence). The CDR3 totals 15 residues. The trim removed 4 bases at V and 7 bases at J, leaving 9 bases unmatched. The CDR3 DNA is TGTGCCAGCAGCGCGATGGGGACAGGCGGTGAAAAACTGTTTTTT. As protein: CASSAMGTGGEKLFF.

This chain uses TRBV20-1 with TRBJ1-5; TRBD1 might be the D (6 bases). The CDR3 consists of 14 residues. Between the trimmed V and J ends, which lost 3 bases and 3 bases, there was a span of 12 bases. Germline V gene data show CDR1 as DFQATT and CDR2 as SNEGSKA (reference sequence). Here the CDR3 DNA reads TGCAGTGCTAGTTCTGACAGGACCAATCAGCCCCAGCATTTT. It specifies CSASSDRTNQPQHF.

This chain links TRBV7-2 with TRBJ1-5; D may be TRBD1 (5 bases). Trimming removed 4 bases from V and 3 bases from J, with 10 bases in between. The CDR3 is 14 amino acids. Germline loops: CDR1 SGHTA, CDR2 FQGNSA. CDR3 coding DNA: TGTGCCAGCAGCTCACAGGCCTCCAATCAGCCCCAGCATTTT. Translation: CASSSQASNQPQHF.

The rearrangement joins TRBV11-2 to TRBJ2-7; no firm D call. This CDR3 spans 16 amino acids. CDR1 SGHAT and CDR2 FQNNGV come from the germline V gene. The V and J ends lost 0 bases and 5 bases respectively, with 17 bases between them. The CDR3 loop reads CASSLDPPRVGHEQYF. In DNA form, the CDR3 reads TGTGCCAGCAGCTTAGACCCCCCTCGGGTTGGCCACGAGCAGTACTTC.

The table lists this clone with a count of one. J is TRBJ2-3 and V is TRBV6-5; D unresolved. Between the trimmed V and J ends, which lost 10 bases and 0 bases, there was a span of 17 bases. The CDR3 is 15 amino acids. The V gene's germline CDR1 is MNHEY and CDR2 SVGAGI. The CDR3 DNA follows: TGTGCCACCAGCTTCAGAGGTGGAAGCACAGATACGCAGTATTTT. Encoded protein: CATSFRGGSTDTQYF.

This sequence joins TRBV4-1 and TRBJ1-1; 10 bases match TRBD1. Germline CDR1 is MGHRA and CDR2 is YSYEKL. This CDR3 is built from 16 residues. J was trimmed by 6 bases and V by 4 bases; bases with no gene match: 11. This CDR3 is CASSPSGQGKISEAFF. The CDR3 DNA is TGCGCCAGCAGCCCGTCGGGACAGGGGAAGATATCTGAAGCTTTCTTT.

The rearrangement joins TRBV21-1 to TRBJ2-3; the table calls TRBD1, which could not be checked here. TRBV21-1 is listed as a pseudogene. The CDR3 runs to 15 residues. The CDR3: CASSSQGFGTDTQYF. DNA of the CDR3: TGTGCCAGCAGCTCACAGGGGTTCGGCACAGATACGCAGTATTTT.

CDR3: CASSTPDRGTEAFF. In nucleotides, the CDR3 is TGTGCCAGCAGCACCCCGGACAGGGGAACTGAAGCTTTCTTT. The genes are TRBV7-2 and TRBJ1-1, with TRBD1 matching 9 bases. CDR1 and CDR2 from the germline V gene are SGHTA and FQGNSA. The CDR3 sequence is 14 residues long. V shed 5 bases, J shed 5 bases, and the junction held 6 bases outside the gene matches.

This chain joins TRBV27 and TRBJ1-2; D is perhaps TRBD1 (6 bases). The CDR3 spans 15 residues. Trimming took 5 bases from V and 3 from J, leaving 16 bases between them. The germline CDR1 and CDR2 sequences are MNHEY and SMNVEV (reference sequence). The CDR3 DNA follows: TGTGCCAGCAGTCCCACAGGGTCCGGATACTATGGCTACACCTTC. It is translated as CASSPTGSGYYGYTF.

The CDR3 bases are TGTGCCAGCAGAGGGGACAGGGAAAATTCACCCCTCCACTTT. Translating gives CASRGDRENSPLHF. The chain has TRBV6-6 and TRBJ1-6; 9 bases agree with TRBD1. The CDR3 totals 14 residues. From germline, CDR1 is MNHNY and CDR2 SVGAGI (reference sequence). V trimming: 6 bases; J trimming: 7 bases; junction bases outside the gene matches: 4.

This clone was found once. The chain links TRBV7-8 to TRBJ2-2, with 9 bases matching TRBD1. Germline CDR1 is SGHVS and CDR2 is FQNEAQ. V lost 2 bases, J lost 5 bases, and 3 bases stayed unmatched. This CDR3 comprises 15 residues. CDR3 in DNA: TGTGCCAGCAGCTTACTACAGGGGGCGACCGGGGAGCTGTTTTTT. As protein: CASSLLQGATGELFF.

This chain joins TRBV29-1 and TRBJ2-7; D is perhaps TRBD2 (5 bases). CDR3 length: 13 residues. Per the germline V gene, CDR1 is SQVTM and CDR2 is ANQGSEA. Trimming took 6 bases from V and 1 from J, leaving 13 bases between them. Written as DNA, the CDR3 is TGCAGCGTCGTCCCTCGGGGTTCCTACGAGCAGTACTTC. Its translation is CSVVPRGSYEQYF.

V and J are TRBV10-3 and TRBJ2-7, with 7 bases fitting TRBD2. The V segment lost 6 bases and the J segment 0 bases; nucleotides outside the gene matches: 5. This CDR3 contains 14 residues. Per the germline V gene, CDR1 is ENHRY and CDR2 is SYGVKD. The DNA of the CDR3 is TGTGCCATCAGCCCGGGACTAAACTCCTACGAGCAGTACTTC. It specifies CAISPGLNSYEQYF.

The V call is TRBV24-1, the J call TRBJ1-1, with D unclear. V lost 5 bases to trimming and J lost 5 bases, with 17 bases between them. The CDR3 is 15 residues long. Looked up from germline, CDR1 is KGHDR and CDR2 is SFDVKD. CDR3 amino acids: CATSARVGPGTEAFF. The CDR3 region has the DNA TGTGCCACCAGTGCCCGAGTTGGCCCCGGGACTGAAGCTTTCTTT.

This chain joins TRBV6-4 and TRBJ1-1, with D possibly being TRBD1 (5 bases). Germline loops: CDR1 MRHNA, CDR2 SNTAGT. Trimming removed 5 bases at V and 6 bases at J, with 13 bases between. There are 13 residues in the CDR3. DNA for the CDR3: TGTGCCAGCAGTTCCAGACAGAAATCTGAAGCTTTCTTT. Translating gives CASSSRQKSEAFF.

This rearrangement joins TRBV5-1 to TRBJ1-1; 8 bases match TRBD1. Germline CDR1 and CDR2: SGHRS and YFSETQ. V shed 4 bases, J shed 11 bases, and the junction held 13 bases outside the gene matches. The CDR3 contains 14 residues. In nucleotides, the CDR3 is TGCGCCAGCAGCGGGGGCGGACAGGGCGCGGGGGCTTTCTTT. Translation gives CASSGGGQGAGAFF.

This clone has only one observation. V usage is TRBV29-1 and J usage is TRBJ1-1; TRBD1 might be the D (6 bases). Germline loops: CDR1 SQVTM, CDR2 ANQGSEA. V was shortened by 3 bases and J by 9 bases, with 14 bases between the two germline ends. This CDR3 comprises 12 residues. This CDR3 reads CSVERADRKAFF. The CDR3 nucleotides are TGCAGCGTTGAGCGCGCTGACAGGAAAGCTTTCTTT.

The chain links TRBV4-1 to TRBJ2-5; 9 nucleotides match TRBD2. Per the germline V gene, CDR1 is MGHRA and CDR2 is YSYEKL. The CDR3 covers 15 residues. V was pared by 3 bases and J by 2 bases, with 4 bases of the junction left unmatched. In DNA, the CDR3 is TGCGCCAGCAGCCACCTTAGCGGGGGACAAGAGACCCAGTACTTC. It encodes CASSHLSGGQETQYF.

J is TRBJ1-5 and V is TRBV6-5, with 8 bases that match TRBD1. The CDR3 runs 15 residues. In germline, CDR1 is MNHEY, CDR2 SVGAGI. V shed 0 bases, J shed 7 bases, and the junction held 5 bases outside the gene matches. The CDR3 DNA reads as TGTGCCAGCAGTTACTCTACAGGGGGGGAACAGCCCCAGCATTTT. This sequence encodes CASSYSTGGEQPQHF.

The chain couples TRBV4-1 to TRBJ2-7, with 10 bases matching TRBD1. V trimming: 4 bases; J trimming: 7 bases; junction bases outside the gene matches: 13. The CDR3 is made up of 16 amino acids. The germline gives CDR1 MGHRA, CDR2 YSYEKL. The CDR3 is CASSLRVGTGVGEQYF. CDR3 DNA: TGCGCCAGCAGCCTCAGGGTTGGGACAGGGGTGGGGGAGCAGTACTTC.

This clone was seen once. J is TRBJ1-5 and V is TRBV7-2; the D gene is possibly TRBD1 (5 bases). The length of the CDR3 is 14 residues. Germline CDR1 is SGHTA and CDR2 is FQGNSA. Trimming took 3 bases from V and 2 from J, leaving 8 bases between them. The CDR3 DNA follows: TGTGCCAGCAGCTTTTCGGGGGGCAATCAGCCCCAGCATTTT. Amino acids: CASSFSGGNQPQHF. Supplemented by reference TRBV7-2 and TRBJ1-5, the full variable domain reads GAGVSQSPSNKVTEKGKDVELRCDPISGHTALYWYRQSLGQGLEFLIYFQGNSAPDKSGLPSDRFSAERTGGSVSTLTIQRTQQEDSAVYLCASSFSGGNQPQHFGDGTRLSIL.